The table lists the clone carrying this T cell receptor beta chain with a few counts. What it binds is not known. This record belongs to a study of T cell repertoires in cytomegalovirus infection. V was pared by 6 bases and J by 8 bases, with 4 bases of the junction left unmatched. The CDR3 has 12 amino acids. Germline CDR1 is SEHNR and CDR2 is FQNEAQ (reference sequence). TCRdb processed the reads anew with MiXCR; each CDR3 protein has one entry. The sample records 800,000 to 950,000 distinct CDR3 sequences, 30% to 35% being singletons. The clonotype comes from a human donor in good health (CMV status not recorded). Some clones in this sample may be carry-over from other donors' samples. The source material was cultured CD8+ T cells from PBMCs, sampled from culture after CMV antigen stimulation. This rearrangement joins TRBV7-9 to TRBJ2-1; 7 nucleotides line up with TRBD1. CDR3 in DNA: TGTGCCAGCAGTGACAGGGTCCATGAGCAGTTCTTC. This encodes CASSDRVHEQFF.